A selection of T cell receptor beta chains follows, all from one sample in a study of blood T cell repertoires in COVID-19. Assay: immunoSEQ multiplex PCR; the TCRdb copy retains only in-frame clones and omits some. The sample shows 230,000 or so clones, around 81% of them seen only once. Sequencing was carried out using PBMCs or T cells enriched from blood (not recorded which). All receptors derive from a man aged 50-60 years who had recovered from COVID-19. The CDR3 runs from the conserved cysteine through the conserved F or W. Each record gives: V gene, J gene, CDR3 protein.

V: TRBV3-1/TRBV3-2
J: TRBJ2-7
CDR3: CASSLAGAYEQYF

V: TRBV5-4
J: TRBJ2-6
CDR3: CASSQWLSGANVLTF

V: TRBV27
J: TRBJ2-7
CDR3: CASSPRLTGNEQYF

V: TRBV12-3/TRBV12-4
J: TRBJ1-6
CDR3: CASVRGDNSPLHF

V: TRBV5-1
J: TRBJ1-1
CDR3: CASSLGSNRNTEAFF

V: TRBV9
J: TRBJ1-2
CDR3: CASSVDGTYYGYTF

V: TRBV7-9
J: TRBJ1-2
CDR3: CASSSVAGVYGYTF

V: TRBV4-2
J: TRBJ2-7
CDR3: CASSQEGGRSNGQYF

V: TRBV9
J: TRBJ2-1
CDR3: CASSGGTLFDNEQFF

V: TRBV7-3
J: TRBJ1-1
CDR3: CASSLMRGTEAFF

V: TRBV21-1
J: TRBJ2-7
CDR3: CASSIRGCYEQYF

V: TRBV25-1
J: TRBJ2-7
CDR3: CASSNSGRYEQYF

V: TRBV3-1/TRBV3-2
J: TRBJ2-7
CDR3: CASSPTGTDSYEQYF

V: TRBV18
J: TRBJ1-2
CDR3: CASSPYGGQGAFGYTF

V: TRBV5-1
J: TRBJ2-7
CDR3: CASRGPNSYEQYF

V: TRBV19
J: TRBJ2-1
CDR3: CASSTRQGAGFYNEQFF

V: TRBV4-3
J: TRBJ2-5
CDR3: CASSQGRGETQYF

V: TRBV11-2
J: TRBJ2-1
CDR3: CASSSTSYYNEQFF

V: TRBV6-6
J: TRBJ2-6
CDR3: CASFSSGANVLTF

V: TRBV19
J: TRBJ1-2
CDR3: CASSITDNGYTF

V: TRBV4-1
J: TRBJ2-1
CDR3: CASSQDSSTTSEQFF

V: TRBV12-3/TRBV12-4
J: TRBJ1-2
CDR3: CASSTGGVGYTF

V: TRBV5-4
J: TRBJ2-7
CDR3: CASSDGTVGYEQYF

V: TRBV11-2
J: TRBJ2-1
CDR3: CASSLGTSGSHEQFF

V: TRBV29-1
J: TRBJ2-7
CDR3: CSVRGLQGLGGEQYF

V: TRBV13
J: TRBJ1-5
CDR3: CASSLRGTGDSNQPQHF

V: TRBV7-2
J: TRBJ2-1
CDR3: CASSSLAGVYNEQFF

V: TRBV4-1
J: TRBJ1-2
CDR3: CASSQVLVSSGYTF

V: TRBV6-6
J: TRBJ2-1
CDR3: CASSYRMESGFF

V: TRBV6-2/TRBV6-3
J: TRBJ2-4
CDR3: CASSLDSLAKNIQYF

V: TRBV18
J: TRBJ1-4
CDR3: CASSLTPSGQGREQEKLFF

V: TRBV4-1
J: TRBJ2-5
CDR3: CASSQGLGNKGGETQYF

V: TRBV27
J: TRBJ2-2
CDR3: CASRLAGGLTGELFF

V: TRBV2
J: TRBJ1-5
CDR3: CASKPRTTGGNQPQHF

V: TRBV19
J: TRBJ2-5
CDR3: CASSITSGGATPQYF

V: TRBV7-2
J: TRBJ2-5
CDR3: CASSLGGRQETQYF

V: TRBV10-3
J: TRBJ1-3
CDR3: CAIGGQGRNTIYF